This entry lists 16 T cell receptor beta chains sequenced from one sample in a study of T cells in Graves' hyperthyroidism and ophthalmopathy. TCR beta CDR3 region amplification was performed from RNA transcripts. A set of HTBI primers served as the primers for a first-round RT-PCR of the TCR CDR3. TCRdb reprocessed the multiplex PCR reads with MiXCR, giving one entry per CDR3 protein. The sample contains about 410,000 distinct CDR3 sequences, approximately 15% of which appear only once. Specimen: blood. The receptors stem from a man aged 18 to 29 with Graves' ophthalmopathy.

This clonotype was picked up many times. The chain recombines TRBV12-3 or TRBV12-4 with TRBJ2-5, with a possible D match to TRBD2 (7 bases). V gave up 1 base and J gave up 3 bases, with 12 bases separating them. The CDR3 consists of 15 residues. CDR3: CASSLVGGGKETQYF. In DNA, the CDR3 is TGTGCCAGCAGTTTAGTGGGGGGGGGCAAAGAGACCCAGTACTTC.

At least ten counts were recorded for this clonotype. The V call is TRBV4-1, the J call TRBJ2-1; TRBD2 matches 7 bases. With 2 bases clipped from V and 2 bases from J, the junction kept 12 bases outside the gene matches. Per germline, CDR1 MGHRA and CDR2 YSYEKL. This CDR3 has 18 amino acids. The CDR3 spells CASSQLELPAGAYNEQFF. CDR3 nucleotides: TGCGCCAGCAGCCAACTAGAGTTGCCGGCGGGGGCCTACAATGAGCAGTTCTTC.

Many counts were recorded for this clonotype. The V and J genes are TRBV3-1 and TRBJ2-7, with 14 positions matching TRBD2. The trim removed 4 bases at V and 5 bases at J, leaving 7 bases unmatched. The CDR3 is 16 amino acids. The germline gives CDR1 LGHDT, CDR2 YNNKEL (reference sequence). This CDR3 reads CASSPRGTSGRNEQYF. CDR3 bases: TGTGCCAGCAGCCCCCGTGGGACTAGCGGGAGAAACGAGCAGTACTTC.

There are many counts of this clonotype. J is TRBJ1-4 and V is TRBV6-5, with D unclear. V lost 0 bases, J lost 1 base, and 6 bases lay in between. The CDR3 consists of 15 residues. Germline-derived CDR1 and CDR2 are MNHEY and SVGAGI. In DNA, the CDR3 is TGTGCCAGCAGTTACTCATCCGGAACTAATGAAAAACTGTTTTTT. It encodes CASSYSSGTNEKLFF.

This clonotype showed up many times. CDR3 residues: CASRGRDRVSEQYF. CDR3 sequence (DNA): TGCGCCAGCAGGGGCCGGGACAGGGTCAGCGAGCAGTACTTC. This chain connects TRBV5-1 to TRBJ2-7; 9 bases match TRBD1. J was trimmed by 6 bases and V by 5 bases; bases with no gene match: 9. The CDR3 loop spans 14 amino acids. The germline CDR1 and CDR2 sequences are SGHRS and YFSETQ. Variable domain in full (rest from reference TRBV5-1 and TRBJ2-7): KAGVTQTPRYLIKTRGQQVTLSCSPISGHRSVSWYQQTPGQGLQFLFEYFSETQRNKGNFPGRFSGRQFSNSRSEMNVSTLELGDSALYLCASRGRDRVSEQYFGPGTRLTVT.

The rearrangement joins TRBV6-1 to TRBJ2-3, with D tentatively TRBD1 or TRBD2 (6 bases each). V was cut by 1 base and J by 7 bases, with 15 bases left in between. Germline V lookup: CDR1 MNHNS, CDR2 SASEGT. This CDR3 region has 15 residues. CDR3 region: CASSEVFKGGYTQYF. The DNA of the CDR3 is TGTGCCAGCAGTGAAGTATTTAAGGGGGGATATACGCAGTATTTT.

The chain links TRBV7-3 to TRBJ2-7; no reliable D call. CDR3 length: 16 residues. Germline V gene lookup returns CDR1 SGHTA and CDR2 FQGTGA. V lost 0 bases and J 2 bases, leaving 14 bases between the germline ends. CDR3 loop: CASSLTSTQEAYEQYF. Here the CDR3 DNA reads TGTGCCAGCAGCTTAACATCAACTCAAGAAGCCTACGAGCAGTACTTC.

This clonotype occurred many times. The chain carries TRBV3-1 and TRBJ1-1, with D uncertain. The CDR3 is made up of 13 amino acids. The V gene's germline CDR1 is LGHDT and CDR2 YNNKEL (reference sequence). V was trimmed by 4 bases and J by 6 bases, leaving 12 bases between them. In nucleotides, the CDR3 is TGTGCCAGCAGCCCAGCAGAAGGTGCTGAAGCTTTCTTT. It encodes CASSPAEGAEAFF.

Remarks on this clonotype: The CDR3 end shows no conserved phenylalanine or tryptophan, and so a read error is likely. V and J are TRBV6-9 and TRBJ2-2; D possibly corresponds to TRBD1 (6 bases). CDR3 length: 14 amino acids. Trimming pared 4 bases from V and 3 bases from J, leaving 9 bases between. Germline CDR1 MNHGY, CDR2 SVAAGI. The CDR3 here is CASSSQGHTGELFL. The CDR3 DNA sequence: TGTGCCAGCAGTTCACAGGGACACACCGGGGAGCTGTTTCTT.

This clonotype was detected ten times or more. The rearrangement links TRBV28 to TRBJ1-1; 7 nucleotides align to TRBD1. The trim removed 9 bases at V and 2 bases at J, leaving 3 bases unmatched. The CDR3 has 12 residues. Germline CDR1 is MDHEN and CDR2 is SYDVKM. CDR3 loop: CASRQGNTEAFF. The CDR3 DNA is TGTGCCAGTAGACAGGGAAACACTGAAGCTTTCTTT.

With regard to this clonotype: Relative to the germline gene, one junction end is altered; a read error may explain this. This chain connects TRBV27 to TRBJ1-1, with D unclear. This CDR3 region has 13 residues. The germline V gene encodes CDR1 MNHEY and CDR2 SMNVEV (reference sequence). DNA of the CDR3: TGTGCCAGCAGTTTTCCGGGGAACGCTGAAGCTTTCTTT. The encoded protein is CASSFPGNAEAFF.

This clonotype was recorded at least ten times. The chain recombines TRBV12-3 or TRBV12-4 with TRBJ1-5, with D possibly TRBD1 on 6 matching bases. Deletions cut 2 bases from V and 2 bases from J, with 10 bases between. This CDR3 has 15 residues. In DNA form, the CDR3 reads TGTGCCAGCAGTTTAAGGGCAGGGGGCAATCAGCCCCAGCATTTT. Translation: CASSLRAGGNQPQHF.

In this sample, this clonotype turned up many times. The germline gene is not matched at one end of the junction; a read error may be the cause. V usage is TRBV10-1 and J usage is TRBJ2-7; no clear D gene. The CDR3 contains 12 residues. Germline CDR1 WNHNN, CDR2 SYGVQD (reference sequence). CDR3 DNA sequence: TGCGCCACCAGTTCGGGCCCCTACGAGCAGTACTTC. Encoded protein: CATSSGPYEQYF.

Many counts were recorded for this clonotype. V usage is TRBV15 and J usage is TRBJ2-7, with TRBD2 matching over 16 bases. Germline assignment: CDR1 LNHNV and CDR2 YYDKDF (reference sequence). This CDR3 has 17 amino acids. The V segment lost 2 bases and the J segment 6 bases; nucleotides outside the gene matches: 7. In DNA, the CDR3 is TGTGCCACCAGCAGAAGTTCCGGGACTAGCGGGAGGGGCGAGCAGTACTTC. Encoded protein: CATSRSSGTSGRGEQYF.

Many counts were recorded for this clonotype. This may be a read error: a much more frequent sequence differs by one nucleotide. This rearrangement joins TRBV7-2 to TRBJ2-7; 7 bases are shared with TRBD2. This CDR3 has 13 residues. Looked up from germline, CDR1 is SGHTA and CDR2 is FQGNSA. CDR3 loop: CANSTQRDYEQYF. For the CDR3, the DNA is TGTGCCAACAGCACCCAGCGGGACTACGAGCAGTACTTC.

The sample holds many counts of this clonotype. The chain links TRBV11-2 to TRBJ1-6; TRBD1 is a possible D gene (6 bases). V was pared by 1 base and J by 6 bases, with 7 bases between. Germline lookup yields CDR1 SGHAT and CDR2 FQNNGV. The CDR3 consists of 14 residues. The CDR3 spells CASSLGQVNSPLHF. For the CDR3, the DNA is TGTGCCAGCAGCTTAGGACAGGTTAATTCACCCCTCCACTTT.